Sequencing of this T cell receptor beta chain was carried out in a study of identifying expanded T cells in peripheral blood. The protocol was immunoSEQ multiplex PCR, while the TCRdb copy is restricted to in-frame clones and leaves out a portion. The table records about 110,000 clones, 88% of them present only once. Details on this clone: What it binds is not known.

The CDR3 is made up of 15 amino acids. Trimming cost V 3 bases and J 2 bases, with 11 bases left between them. In germline, CDR1 is SGHRS, CDR2 YFSETQ. Whole-study findings and limits: Variance in clone template counts between two-week samples significantly increased with total template count across all healthy donors.

The sample consisted of blood. The chain combines TRBV5-1 with TRBJ1-4; D is possibly TRBD1 (5 bases). The TCR comes from a person between 18 and 70 years old in good health. The DNA of the CDR3 is TGCGCCAGCAGCTCCCTTGGGGCGACTAATGAAAAACTGTTTTTT. Translation gives CASSSLGATNEKLFF.